This entry features one TCR beta chain sequence. The data were produced by immunoSEQ multiplex PCR, yet TCRdb's version contains in-frame clones alone and is incomplete. The sample has around 28,000 clones, 84% seen once. This CDR3 is built from 13 residues. From germline, CDR1 is SGHTA and CDR2 FQGNSA. V was clipped by 8 bases and J by 4 bases, with 12 bases between them. This entry belongs to a study of blood T cell repertoires in COVID-19. Overall study: Donors in the United States, Italy and Spain gave samples during acute or convalescent COVID-19.

This TCR came from a man between 65 and 80 years old with active COVID-19. The rearrangement uses TRBV7-2 and TRBJ2-1; a weak D match, TRBD2 (6 bases). Sequenced material: peripheral blood. CDR3 sequence (DNA): TGTGCCAGCGGCTCTAGCGTATACAATGAGCAGTTCTTC. This translates into CASGSSVYNEQFF.